This section outlines one TCR beta chain sequence together with its context. Its antigen is as yet unknown. The record originates from a study of CD8+ T cells in alopecia areata. Study in general: Patients remained on tofacitinib for 6 to 18 months and then went 6 months without it.

Germline CDR1 and CDR2: SNHLY and FYNNEI. V was cut by 4 bases and J by 0 bases, with 10 bases left in between. The CDR3 runs 14 residues. Study findings and constraints: It was lesional scalp, especially alopecia totalis/universalis, that showed higher clonality than normal scalp. When scalp samples are sequenced, resident alphabeta T cells of normal skin are also captured.

Extraction of RNA preceded its reverse transcription into cDNA, which served as the sequencing template. Data came from immunoSEQ multiplex PCR; TCRdb stores just in-frame clones and leaves some out. This sample carries hundreds of thousands of clones, roughly two thirds of them seen once, and the ten largest clones take 1% to 1.5%. This chain joins TRBV2 and TRBJ2-7; D ambiguous. Sequenced here: CD4+ T cells sorted from blood, sampled at week 0. This receptor was taken from a human donor with alopecia areata. The chain's CDR3 is CASSVDGVSYEQYF. The CDR3 DNA follows: TGTGCCAGCAGTGTGGACGGCGTCTCCTACGAGCAGTACTTC. The whole variable domain, remainder taken from reference TRBV2 and TRBJ2-7, is EPEVTQTPSHQVTQMGQEVILRCVPISNHLYFYWYRQILGQKVEFLVSFYNNEISEKSEIFDDQFSVERPDGSNFTLKIRSTKLEDSAMYFCASSVDGVSYEQYFGPGTRLTVT.